Presented here are 13 T cell receptor beta chains from one specimen sequenced in a study of cytomegalovirus exposure and HLA in healthy donors. Primers: 60 Vbeta forward and 13 Jbeta reverse. TCRdb's copy holds only in-frame clones and misses some; the assay was immunoSEQ multiplex PCR. The sample lists 180,000 or so clones; around three quarters were seen once. The sample comprised PBMCs. The source of these receptors is a woman between 50 and 59 years old in good health and CMV-seronegative.

In DNA, the CDR3 is TGCGCCAGCAGCCAGATCTGGACGGGACTGAATTCACCCCTCCACTTT. Protein: CASSQIWTGLNSPLHF. The rearrangement links TRBV4-1 to TRBJ1-6, with a possible D match to TRBD1 (5 bases). The CDR3 spans 16 residues. V lost 3 bases to trimming and J lost 7 bases, with 16 bases between them. In germline, CDR1 is MGHRA, CDR2 YSYEKL.

As to this clone: The identical CDR3 is also encoded by other nucleotide sequences in the sample. The V gene is TRBV11-2, the J gene TRBJ1-2; D uncertain. The CDR3 has 12 amino acids. V lost 5 bases to trimming and J lost 5 bases, with 9 bases between them. The germline V gene encodes CDR1 SGHAT and CDR2 FQNNGV. The CDR3 region has the DNA TGTGCCAGCAGCGGAGAAGGTTATGGCTACACCTTC. It is translated as CASSGEGYGYTF. The whole variable domain, remainder taken from reference TRBV11-2 and TRBJ1-2, is EAGVAQSPRYKIIEKRQSVAFWCNPISGHATLYWYQQILGQGPKLLIQFQNNGVVDDSQLPKDRFSAERLKGVDSTLKIQPAKLEDSAVYLCASSGEGYGYTFGSGTRLTVV.

The chain carries TRBV9 and TRBJ1-2; TRBD1 matches 7 bases. Germline CDR1 is SGDLS and CDR2 is YYNGEE. V shed 4 bases and J 8 bases; nucleotides not matched to a gene: 8. The CDR3 spans 13 residues. The CDR3 nucleotides are TGTGCCAGCAGCCCACAGACAGGGAGCGGCTACACCTTC. This codes for CASSPQTGSGYTF.

In this sample, this clone turned up a few times. This rearrangement joins TRBV7-9 to TRBJ1-1; 8 nucleotides agree with TRBD1. Trimming cost V 5 bases and J 5 bases; bases outside gene matches: 7. CDR1 SEHNR and CDR2 FQNEAQ come from the germline V gene (reference sequence). This CDR3 comprises 14 residues. This chain's CDR3 is CASSADRGVTEAFF. The CDR3 coding sequence is TGTGCCAGCAGCGCAGACAGGGGCGTTACTGAAGCTTTCTTT.

This clone was observed a handful of times. This chain links TRBV9 with TRBJ2-1, with 10 bases aligning to TRBD2. V was pared by 3 bases and J by 6 bases, with 9 bases of the junction left unmatched. The germline V gene encodes CDR1 SGDLS and CDR2 YYNGEE. The length of the CDR3 is 16 residues. The CDR3 DNA reads TGTGCCAGCAGCGCCGCGAGCGGGGGGGCTGGCAATGAGCAGTTCTTC. It translates to CASSAASGGAGNEQFF.

CDR3 protein: CAISESLVKEPMNTEAFF. In nucleotides, the CDR3 is TGTGCCATCAGTGAGTCGTTAGTGAAAGAGCCGATGAACACTGAAGCTTTCTTT. The chain couples TRBV10-3 to TRBJ1-1; D call uncertain. The CDR3 is 18 amino acids. In germline, CDR1 is ENHRY, CDR2 SYGVKD. V was shortened by 0 bases and J by 0 bases, with 17 bases between the two germline ends.

CDR3 coding DNA: TGTGCCAGCACCCTTGGGACAGGGGGTGTCAATGAGCAGTTCTTC. Its protein product is CASTLGTGGVNEQFF. The chain links TRBV7-6 to TRBJ2-1; 11 bases fit TRBD1. The V gene's germline CDR1 is SGHVS and CDR2 FNYEAQ. This CDR3 is built from 15 residues. J lost 6 bases, V lost 7 bases, and 8 bases had no gene match.

The chain is built from TRBV28 and TRBJ2-3; the match to TRBD2 covers 11 bases. The CDR3 length is 15 residues. Germline-derived CDR1 and CDR2 are MDHEN and SYDVKM. V shed 5 bases, J shed 3 bases, and the junction held 4 bases outside the gene matches. This CDR3 is CASSQTSGRTDTQYF. The DNA of the CDR3 is TGTGCCAGCAGTCAAACTAGCGGGAGAACAGATACGCAGTATTTT.

The chain recombines TRBV11-3 with TRBJ2-1; TRBD1 might be the D (6 bases). CDR3 length: 13 amino acids. Per germline, CDR1 SGHNT and CDR2 YENEEA. Trimming took 6 bases from V and 7 from J, leaving 13 bases between them. CDR3 sequence: CASRTEGGNEQFF. As DNA, the CDR3 is TGTGCCAGCAGGACAGAAGGGGGAAATGAGCAGTTCTTC.

The chain combines TRBV7-3 with TRBJ2-1, with 7 bases that match TRBD1. V shed 3 bases, J shed 8 bases, and the junction held 4 bases outside the gene matches. This CDR3 region has 13 residues. Germline V lookup: CDR1 SGHTA, CDR2 FQGTGA. CDR3 nucleotide sequence: TGTGCCAGCAGCTTGGGGACAGCCCATGAGCAGTTCTTC. It specifies CASSLGTAHEQFF.

The chain joins TRBV7-6 to TRBJ1-5, with 8 bases lining up with TRBD1. Germline lookup yields CDR1 SGHVS and CDR2 FNYEAQ. The junction had 14 bases not matched to a gene; V was cut back by 2 bases and J by 8 bases. The CDR3 contains 17 residues. This CDR3 reads CASSLIGGQGSLEPQHF. As DNA, the CDR3 is TGTGCCAGCAGCTTAATCGGAGGACAGGGTAGTTTAGAGCCCCAGCATTTT.

J is TRBJ2-1 and V is TRBV27, with D maybe TRBD2 (6 bases). V lost 1 base to trimming and J lost 0 bases, with 16 bases between them. The CDR3 length is 18 residues. Germline V gives CDR1 MNHEY, CDR2 SMNVEV (reference sequence). CDR3 residues: CASSLWGAGTSSYNEQFF. CDR3 DNA sequence: TGTGCCAGCAGTTTATGGGGAGCGGGTACGAGCTCCTACAATGAGCAGTTCTTC.

J is TRBJ2-5 and V is TRBV5-6; 8 nucleotides align to TRBD2. Germline lookup yields CDR1 SGHDT and CDR2 YYEEEE. This CDR3 is built from 15 residues. The junction had 8 bases not matched to a gene; V was cut back by 3 bases and J by 4 bases. CDR3 nucleotide sequence: TGTGCCAGCAGCTCCGAGCGGGAGATTTCAGAGACCCAGTACTTC. As protein: CASSSEREISETQYF.